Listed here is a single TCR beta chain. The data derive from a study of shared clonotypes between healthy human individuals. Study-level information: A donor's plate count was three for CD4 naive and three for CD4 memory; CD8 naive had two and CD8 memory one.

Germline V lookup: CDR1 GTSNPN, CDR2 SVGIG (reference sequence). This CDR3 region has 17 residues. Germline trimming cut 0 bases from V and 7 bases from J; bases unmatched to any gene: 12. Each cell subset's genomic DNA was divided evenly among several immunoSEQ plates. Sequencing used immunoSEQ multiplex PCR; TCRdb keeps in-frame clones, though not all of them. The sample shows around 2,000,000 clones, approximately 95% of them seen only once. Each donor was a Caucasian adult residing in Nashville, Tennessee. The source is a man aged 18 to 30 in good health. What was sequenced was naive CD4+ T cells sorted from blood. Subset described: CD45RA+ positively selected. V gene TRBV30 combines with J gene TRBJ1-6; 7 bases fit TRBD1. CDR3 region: CAWSVRGGRAKNSPLHF. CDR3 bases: TGTGCCTGGAGTGTAAGAGGGGGCAGAGCCAAGAATTCACCCCTCCACTTT.